This T cell receptor beta chain was found in a study of blood T cell repertoires in COVID-19. Study-level background: Collection of acute and convalescent COVID-19 samples took place in the United States, Italy and Spain. The cDNA or gDNA used as material had been derived from T cells, B-cell-depleted T cells, or PBMCs.

Libraries were prepared by immunoSEQ multiplex PCR; TCRdb keeps only in-frame clonotypes and omits some of them. The sample has 130,000 or so clones; 87% are singletons. This TCR came from a woman aged 50 to 65 with acute or convalescent COVID-19. The sample comprised peripheral blood.

The CDR3 DNA sequence: TGTGCCACCAGTGTAGCTCGGGATCAGCCCCAGCATTTT. Encoded protein: CATSVARDQPQHF. V and J are TRBV24-1 and TRBJ1-5; D is ambiguous. The CDR3 loop spans 13 amino acids. The germline V and J ends were trimmed by 5 bases and 5 bases, with 9 bases remaining between them. Germline CDR1 KGHDR, CDR2 SFDVKD.